Listed below are T cell receptor beta chains from one sample, sequenced in a study of OX40 agonist ivuxolimab in advanced cancers. The assay was immunoSEQ multiplex PCR, and TCRdb's table has in-frame clones only and misses some. Here the sample spans about 100,000 clones, roughly 90% being singletons. This sample comprised CD4+ or CD8+ T cells sorted from blood, obtained in a trial of the OX40 agonist ivuxolimab. These receptors were obtained from an adult with an advanced solid tumor such as melanoma, head and neck, liver or kidney cancer. Each CDR3 is given with its conserved first and last residue.

cdr3_length,v_call,cdr3_aa
15,TRBV5-1,CASSLDGQGAYEQFF
15,TRBV30,CAWSRDREVGEKLFF
14,TRBV6-5,CASRADRVNTEAFF
14,TRBV10-3,CAISDGSTNEKLFF
14,TRBV27,CASSFFRASDTQYF
11,TRBV20-1,CSARWGPTGFF
15,TRBV28,CASIRSSGRGDTQYF
14,TRBV2,CASSEAFNNYGYTF
19,TRBV9,CASSEGTSGPRLQGNEQFF
19,TRBV4-1,CASSQGQGAVRGMNTEAFF
14,TRBV6-5,CASSFRDRDNEQFF
19,TRBV6-1,CASSELRASGGGGLNTQYF
15,TRBV2,CASSSSGGMADTQYF
15,TRBV7-7,CASSLAGLGTGELFF
15,TRBV6-5,CASSYLTLGDTEAFF
13,TRBV30,CAWSALSRGAPIF
18,TRBV7-3,CASSIKPSGRAGTGELFF
15,TRBV19,CASRGGQSSYNEQFF
11,TRBV2,CASISPTTQYF
17,TRBV11-2,CASSSRTGGPSTDTQYF
13,TRBV19,CASSEDFKETQYF
14,TRBV7-2,CASSLAEGPYEQYF
16,TRBV10-3,CAISEFGGRATGELFF
13,TRBV5-5,CASSTGQGGEQYF
13,TRBV6-6,CASSLATGSTQYF
13,TRBV6-5,CASSAKRNSPLHF
14,TRBV5-1,CASSLEGGRTEAFF
15,TRBV19,CASSGQGWANYGYTF
11,TRBV7-9,CASSAPREAFF
15,TRBV6-5,CASSYVTGGTYEQYF
16,TRBV5-4,CASSPGGLAGEETQYF
11,TRBV10-2,CASRKNRTQYF
14,TRBV5-1,CASSLVVLPDEQFF
16,TRBV5-1,CASSSTAGLSTGELFF
15,TRBV5-5,CASSPPGTRNYGYTF
15,TRBV14,CASSQDTGLSYEQYF
21,TRBV28,CASSHLSLVDYRMMYQETQYF
12,TRBV2,CASRVQGQPQHF
15,TRBV23-1,CASSYRGPPTGELFF
15,TRBV7-9,CASTHGGPGNQPQHF
16,TRBV7-3,CASSAPGGVGRNEQFF
14,TRBV28,CASSPHSGANEQFF
18,TRBV2,CASSESPRRGTTYNEQFF
12,TRBV7-9,CASSLARAEAFF
14,TRBV7-2,CASSFKGGAGELFF
12,TRBV30,CAWTEPLYGYTF
17,TRBV30,CAWSVRTGVSFNDEQFF
13,TRBV19,CASFPWTGGLAFF
15,TRBV6-1,CASSEEAGFAYEQYF
14,TRBV6-1,CASSSGQATYGYTF
19,TRBV5-1,CASSLGDVGPKFFSYEQYF
13,TRBV7-2,CASSWDYSWEQYF